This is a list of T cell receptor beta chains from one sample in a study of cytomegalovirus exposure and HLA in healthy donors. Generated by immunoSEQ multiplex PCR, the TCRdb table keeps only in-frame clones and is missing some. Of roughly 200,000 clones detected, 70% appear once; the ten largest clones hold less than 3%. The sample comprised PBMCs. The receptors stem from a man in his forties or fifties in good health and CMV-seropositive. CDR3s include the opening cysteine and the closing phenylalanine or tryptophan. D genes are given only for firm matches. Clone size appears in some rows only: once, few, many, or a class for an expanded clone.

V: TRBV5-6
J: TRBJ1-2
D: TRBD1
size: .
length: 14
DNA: TGTGCCAGCAGCTTGGATGAGGGGGCGCAGGGCTACACCTTC
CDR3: CASSLDEGAQGYTF

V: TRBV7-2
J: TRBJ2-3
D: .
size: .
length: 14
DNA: TGTGCCAGCAGCTTAGTAGCTACCACAGATACGCAGTATTTT
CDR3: CASSLVATTDTQYF

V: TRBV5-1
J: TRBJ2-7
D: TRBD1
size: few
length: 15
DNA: TGCGCCAGCAGCTTGGACAGGGGTTTCTCCTACGAGCAGTACTTC
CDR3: CASSLDRGFSYEQYF

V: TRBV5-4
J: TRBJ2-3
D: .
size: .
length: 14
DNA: TGTGCCAGCAGCGACGGACAGCCCACAGATACGCAGTATTTT
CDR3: CASSDGQPTDTQYF

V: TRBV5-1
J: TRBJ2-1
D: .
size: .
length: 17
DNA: TGCGCCAGCAGCTTGCAGCACCACCCACGAGGAGTTTATGAGCAGTTCTTC
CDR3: CASSLQHHPRGVYEQFF

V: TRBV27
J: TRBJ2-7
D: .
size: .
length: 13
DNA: TGTGCCAGCAAAAGCCCTGTTGTCTCCGAGCAGTACTTC
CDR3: CASKSPVVSEQYF

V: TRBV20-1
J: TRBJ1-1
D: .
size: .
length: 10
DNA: TGCAGTGCTTTGGTCGGGGAAGCTTTCTTT
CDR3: CSALVGEAFF

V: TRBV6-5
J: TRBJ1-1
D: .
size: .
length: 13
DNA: TGTGCCAGCAGTTACGAGAAGAACACTGAAGCTTTCTTT
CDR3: CASSYEKNTEAFF

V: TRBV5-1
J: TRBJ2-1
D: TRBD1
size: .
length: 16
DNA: TGCGCCAGCAGCCCAAGCCCGGGACAGGGGAACAATGAGCAGTTCTTC
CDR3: CASSPSPGQGNNEQFF

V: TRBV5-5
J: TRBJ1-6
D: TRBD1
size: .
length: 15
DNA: TGTGCCAGCAGTCCTGACAGGGGGTTTAATTCACCCCTCCACTTT
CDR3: CASSPDRGFNSPLHF

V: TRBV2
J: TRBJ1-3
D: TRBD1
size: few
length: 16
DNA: TGTGCCAGCAGTATAGAACAGGGGGCTACTGGAAACACCATATATTTT
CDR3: CASSIEQGATGNTIYF

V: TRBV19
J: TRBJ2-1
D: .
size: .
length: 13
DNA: TGTGCCAGTAGTACAGGGCCCTACAATGAGCAGTTCTTC
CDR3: CASSTGPYNEQFF

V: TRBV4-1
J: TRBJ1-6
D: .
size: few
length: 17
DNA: TGCGCCAGCAGCCAGTCGGACACTGGCTCCTATAATTCACCCCTCCACTTT
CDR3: CASSQSDTGSYNSPLHF

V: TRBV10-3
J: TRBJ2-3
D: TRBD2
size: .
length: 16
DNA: TGTGCCTCCGAAATAGGCACTAGCGGGGCCCAAGATACGCAGTATTTT
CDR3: CASEIGTSGAQDTQYF

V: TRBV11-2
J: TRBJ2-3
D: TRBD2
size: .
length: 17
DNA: TGTGCCAGCAGCAACCTCCTGGGAGGGGACGGCACAGATACGCAGTATTTT
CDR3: CASSNLLGGDGTDTQYF

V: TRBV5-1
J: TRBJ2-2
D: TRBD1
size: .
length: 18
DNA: TGCGCCAGCAGCCTCCTCGGACAGGGGGAGACGAACACCGGGGAGCTGTTTTTT
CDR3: CASSLLGQGETNTGELFF

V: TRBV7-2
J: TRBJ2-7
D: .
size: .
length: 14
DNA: TGTGCCAGCAGCCAGAGGAGGGACTCCTACGAGCAGTACTTC
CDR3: CASSQRRDSYEQYF

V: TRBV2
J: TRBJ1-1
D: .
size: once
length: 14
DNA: TGTGCCAGCAGTGGGAGGGAAGGGAAAGGTGAAGCTTTCTTT
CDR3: CASSGREGKGEAFF

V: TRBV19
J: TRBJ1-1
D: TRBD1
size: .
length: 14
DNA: TGTGCCAGTAGTATCGGACAGGGGGACACTGAAGCTTTCTTT
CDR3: CASSIGQGDTEAFF

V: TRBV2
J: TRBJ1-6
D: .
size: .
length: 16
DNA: TGTGCCAGCAGTCCCGAATCGGGCTCCTATAATTCACCCCTCCACTTT
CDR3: CASSPESGSYNSPLHF

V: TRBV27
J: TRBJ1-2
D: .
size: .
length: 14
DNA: TGTGCCAGCAGTTTAGGGGGGGCCCTTAATGGCTACACCTTC
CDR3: CASSLGGALNGYTF

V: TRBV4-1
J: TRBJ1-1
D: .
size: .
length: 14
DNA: TGCGCCAGCAGCCAAGCGAGCGGATTCTGGGAAGCTTTCTTT
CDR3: CASSQASGFWEAFF

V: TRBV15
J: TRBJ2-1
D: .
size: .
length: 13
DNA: TGTGCCACCAGCACAGACAGGTACAATGAGCAGTTCTTC
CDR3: CATSTDRYNEQFF

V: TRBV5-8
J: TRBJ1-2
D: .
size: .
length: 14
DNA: TGTGCCAGCAGCTTGGGAGGACAGAGCTATGGCTACACCTTC
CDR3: CASSLGGQSYGYTF

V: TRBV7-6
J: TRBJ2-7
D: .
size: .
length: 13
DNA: TGTGCCAGCAGCTTAGGTTACTCCTACGAGCAGTACTTC
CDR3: CASSLGYSYEQYF

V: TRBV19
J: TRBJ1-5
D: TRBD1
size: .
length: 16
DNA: TGTGCCAGTGGGAAGACAGGGGCGATTGGCAATCAGCCCCAGCATTTT
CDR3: CASGKTGAIGNQPQHF

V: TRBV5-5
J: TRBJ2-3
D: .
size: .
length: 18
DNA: TGTGCCAGCCGCCCGGGGAGGACAGGAGGAGGAAGCACAGATACGCAGTATTTT
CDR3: CASRPGRTGGGSTDTQYF

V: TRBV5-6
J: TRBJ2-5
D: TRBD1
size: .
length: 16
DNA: TGTGCCAGCAGCCTACTACTGGACAGGAGGCAAGAGACCCAGTACTTC
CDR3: CASSLLLDRRQETQYF

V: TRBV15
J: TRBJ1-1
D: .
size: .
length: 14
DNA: TGTGCCACCAGTCCGGGGGGGGAGAACACTGAAGCTTTCTTT
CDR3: CATSPGGENTEAFF

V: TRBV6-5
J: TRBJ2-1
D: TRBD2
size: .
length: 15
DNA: TGTGCCAGCAGCCTTAGCGGGAGCTCCTACAATGAGCAGTTCTTC
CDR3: CASSLSGSSYNEQFF

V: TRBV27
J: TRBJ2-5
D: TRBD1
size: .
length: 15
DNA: TGTGCCAGCAGTCCAAACCGGGACAGGCAAGAGACCCAGTACTTC
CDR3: CASSPNRDRQETQYF

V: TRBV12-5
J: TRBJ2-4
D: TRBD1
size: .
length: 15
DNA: TGTGCTAGTGGTTTGGACAGGGGGCGCGGGGACATTCAGTACTTC
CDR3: CASGLDRGRGDIQYF

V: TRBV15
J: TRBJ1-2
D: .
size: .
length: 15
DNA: TGTGCCACCAGCAGAGATAGGAGTGAACCCGGTGGCTACACCTTC
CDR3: CATSRDRSEPGGYTF

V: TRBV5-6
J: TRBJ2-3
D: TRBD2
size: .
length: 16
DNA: TGTGCCAGCAGCTGGGGAGTAGCGGGGGCCACAGATACGCAGTATTTT
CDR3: CASSWGVAGATDTQYF

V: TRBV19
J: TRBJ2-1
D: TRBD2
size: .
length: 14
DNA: TGTGCCAGTAGGCTAGCGGGGGTTAACAATGAGCAGTTCTTC
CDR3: CASRLAGVNNEQFF

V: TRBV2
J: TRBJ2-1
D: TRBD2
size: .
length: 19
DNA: TGTGCCAGCAGGCCGGGACTAGCGGGGGGACCGAGCTCCTACAATGAGCAGTTCTTC
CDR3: CASRPGLAGGPSSYNEQFF

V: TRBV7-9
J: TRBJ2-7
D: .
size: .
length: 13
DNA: TGTGCCAGCAGTCCCGGGAAGTCCTACGAGCAGTACTTC
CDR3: CASSPGKSYEQYF

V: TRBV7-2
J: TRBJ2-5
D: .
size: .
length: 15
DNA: TGTGCCAGCAGCACCCGGGACTGGGAACAAGAGACCCAGTACTTC
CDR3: CASSTRDWEQETQYF

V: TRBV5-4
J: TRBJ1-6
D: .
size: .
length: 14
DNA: TGTGCCAGCAGCGCTCCGGAGCAGCATTCACCCCTCCACTTT
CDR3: CASSAPEQHSPLHF

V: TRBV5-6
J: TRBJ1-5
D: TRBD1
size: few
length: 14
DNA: TGTGCCAGCAGCACGGGACAGGGTTATCAGCCCCAGCATTTT
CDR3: CASSTGQGYQPQHF

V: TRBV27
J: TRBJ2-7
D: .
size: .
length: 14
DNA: TGTGCCAGCAGCCTCAACGGGAACTCCTACGAGCAGTACTTC
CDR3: CASSLNGNSYEQYF

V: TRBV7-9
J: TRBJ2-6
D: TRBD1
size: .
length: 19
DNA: TGTGCCAGCAGCTTACAAAGGAGGACAGGGATCTCTGGGGCCAACGTCCTGACTTTC
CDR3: CASSLQRRTGISGANVLTF

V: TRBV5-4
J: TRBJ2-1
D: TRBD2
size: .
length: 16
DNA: TGTGCCAGCAGCTTTCTCAGCGGGGGCTCCGTCAATGAGCAGTTCTTC
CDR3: CASSFLSGGSVNEQFF

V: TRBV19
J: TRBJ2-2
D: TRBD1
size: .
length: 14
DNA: TGTGCCAGTCAGGGACAGGGGGACACCGGGGAGCTGTTTTTT
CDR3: CASQGQGDTGELFF

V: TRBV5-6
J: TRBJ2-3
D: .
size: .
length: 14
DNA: TGTGCCAGCAGCTTGGTGCAGGTTCCAGATACGCAGTATTTT
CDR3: CASSLVQVPDTQYF

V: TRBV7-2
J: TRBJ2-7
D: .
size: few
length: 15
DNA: TGTGCCAGCAGCCCCGCCGCGGGGACCAACTACGAGCAGTACTTC
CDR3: CASSPAAGTNYEQYF

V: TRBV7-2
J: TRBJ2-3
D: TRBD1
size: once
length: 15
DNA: TGTGCCAGCACCCTCCTGGGACAGAGCACAGATACGCAGTATTTT
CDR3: CASTLLGQSTDTQYF

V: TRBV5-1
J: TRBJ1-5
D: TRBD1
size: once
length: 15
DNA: TGCGCCAGCAGCTTGGGGGACAGGGACAATCAGCCCCAGCATTTT
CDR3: CASSLGDRDNQPQHF

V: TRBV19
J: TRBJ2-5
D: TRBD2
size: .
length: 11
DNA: TGTGCCAGTAGACTAGCGGAGACCCAGTACTTC
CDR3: CASRLAETQYF

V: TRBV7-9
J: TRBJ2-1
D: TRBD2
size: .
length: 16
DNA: TGTGCCAGCAGCCCCCCGACTAGCGGCTCATACAATGAGCAGTTCTTC
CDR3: CASSPPTSGSYNEQFF

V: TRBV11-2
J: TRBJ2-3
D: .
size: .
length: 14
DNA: TGTGCCAGCAGCCGGAGGGCAGGGTCAGATACGCAGTATTTT
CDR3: CASSRRAGSDTQYF

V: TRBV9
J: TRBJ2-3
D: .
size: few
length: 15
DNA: TGTGCCAGCAGCCTCGGAAATGGGCCCTCAGATACGCAGTATTTT
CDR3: CASSLGNGPSDTQYF

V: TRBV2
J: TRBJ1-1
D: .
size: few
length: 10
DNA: TGTGCCAGCAGTGTGAGTGAAGCTTTCTTT
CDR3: CASSVSEAFF

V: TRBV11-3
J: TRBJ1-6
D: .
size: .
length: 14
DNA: TGTGCCAGCAGCTTAGGGGGGGATAATTCACCCCTCCACTTT
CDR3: CASSLGGDNSPLHF

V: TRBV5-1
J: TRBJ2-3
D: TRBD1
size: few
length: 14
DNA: TGCGCCAGCAGCTTGGAGGGACAGCCAGATACGCAGTATTTT
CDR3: CASSLEGQPDTQYF

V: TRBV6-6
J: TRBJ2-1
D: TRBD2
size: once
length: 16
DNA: TGTGCCAGCAGTCCCCGGGCTAGCGGGGGGGCGAATGAGCAGTTCTTC
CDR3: CASSPRASGGANEQFF

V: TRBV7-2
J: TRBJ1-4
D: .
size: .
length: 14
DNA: TGTGCCAGCAGCTTCGGAGGTTACGGAGAAAAACTGTTTTTT
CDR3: CASSFGGYGEKLFF